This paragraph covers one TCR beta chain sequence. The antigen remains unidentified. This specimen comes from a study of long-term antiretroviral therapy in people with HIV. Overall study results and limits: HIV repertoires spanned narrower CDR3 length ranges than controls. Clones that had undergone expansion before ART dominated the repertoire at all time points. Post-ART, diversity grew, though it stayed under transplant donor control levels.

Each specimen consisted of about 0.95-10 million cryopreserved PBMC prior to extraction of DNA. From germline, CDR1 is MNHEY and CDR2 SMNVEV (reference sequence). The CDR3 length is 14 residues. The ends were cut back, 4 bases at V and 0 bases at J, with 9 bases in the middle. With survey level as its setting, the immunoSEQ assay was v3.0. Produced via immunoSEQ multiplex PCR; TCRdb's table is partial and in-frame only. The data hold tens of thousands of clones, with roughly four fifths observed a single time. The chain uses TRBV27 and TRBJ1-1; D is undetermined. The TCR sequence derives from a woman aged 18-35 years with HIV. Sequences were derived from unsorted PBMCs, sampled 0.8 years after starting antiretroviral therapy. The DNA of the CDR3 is TGTGCCAGCAGTTCCCACGGCCTGAACACTGAAGCTTTCTTT. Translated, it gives CASSSHGLNTEAFF.